These 19 T cell receptor beta chains originate from one sample sequenced in a study of PD-L1 blockade in urothelial cancer (dated 2017 in TCRdb). Library preparation employed the immunoSEQ multiplex PCR assay. The clones in this table, taken by TCRdb from immuneACCESS, are in-frame only. Not every clone is retained; where verified, under half of the shortfall comes from an unresolved V gene, and the cause of the rest is unknown. Here the sample has around 43,000 clones; 70% to 90% occur a single time. The top ten clones comprise about 25% of the sample. The time point label, as the study defines it: pretreatment peripheral blood. The sample here was PBMCs, taken around atezolizumab (anti-PD-L1) treatment. Receptor source: a donor at least 40 years old with urothelial cancer.

CDR3 amino acids: CASSRRTGDFADTQYF. CDR3 coding DNA: TGTGCCAGCAGCCGCCGGACAGGGGATTTCGCAGATACGCAGTATTTT. The chain carries TRBV7-9 and TRBJ2-3; 9 bases match TRBD1. The CDR3 extends over 16 amino acids. The germline CDR1 and CDR2 sequences are SEHNR and FQNEAQ (reference sequence). V shed 5 bases, J shed 4 bases, and the junction held 10 bases outside the gene matches.

The J gene is TRBJ2-4, the V gene TRBV18; weak D call: TRBD2 (6 bases). Trimming stripped 0 bases from V and 7 bases from J, with 10 bases between. This CDR3 is built from 14 residues. CDR1 is KGHSH and CDR2 is LQKENI in the germline V gene. This CDR3 is CASSPPGLMNIQYF. In DNA, the CDR3 is TGTGCCAGCTCACCACCGGGACTGATGAACATTCAGTACTTC. Drawing the rest from reference TRBV18 and TRBJ2-4, the complete variable domain is NAGVMQNPRHLVRRRGQEARLRCSPMKGHSHVYWYRQLPEEGLKFMVYLQKENIIDESGMPKERFSAEFPKEGPSILRIQQVVRGDSAAYFCASSPPGLMNIQYFGAGTRLSVL.

This chain links TRBV9 with TRBJ2-7; D not certain. The CDR3 spans 15 residues. Germline loops: CDR1 SGDLS, CDR2 YYNGEE. V gave up 0 bases and J gave up 0 bases, with 10 bases separating them. The CDR3 DNA sequence: TGTGCCAGCAGCGTAGATGCGACTGCCTCCTACGAGCAGTACTTC. It yields the protein CASSVDATASYEQYF.

The chain recombines TRBV6-1 with TRBJ1-2, with D possibly being TRBD1 (5 bases). The V gene's germline CDR1 is MNHNS and CDR2 SASEGT. The V gene lost 1 base and the J gene lost 8 bases, with 20 bases spanning the gap. The CDR3 is made up of 16 amino acids. The CDR3 here is CASSEVGGSKVGGYTF. CDR3 coding DNA: TGTGCCAGCAGTGAAGTGGGGGGGTCTAAAGTTGGAGGCTACACCTTC.

The rearrangement links TRBV5-5 to TRBJ2-5, with 7 bases aligning to TRBD1. Looked up from germline, CDR1 is SGHKS and CDR2 is YYEKEE (reference sequence). The CDR3 covers 15 residues. V lost 0 bases and J lost 5; bases outside the gene matches: 7. In DNA form, the CDR3 reads TGTGCCAGCAGCTTGGGGGACCCCAGGGGGGAGACCCAGTACTTC. This gives the protein CASSLGDPRGETQYF.

This chain connects TRBV6-5 to TRBJ2-6, with D possibly being TRBD1 (6 bases). The V end was cut by 1 base, the J end by 2 bases, with 9 bases between. The CDR3 runs to 16 residues. Per the germline V gene, CDR1 is MNHEY and CDR2 is SVGAGI. This CDR3 reads CASSYWQGTGANVLTF. The CDR3 coding sequence is TGTGCCAGCAGTTACTGGCAGGGGACTGGGGCCAACGTCCTGACTTTC.

The V and J genes are TRBV5-1 and TRBJ1-3, with 9 bases fitting TRBD1. The CDR3 is 17 residues long. Germline lookup yields CDR1 SGHRS and CDR2 YFSETQ. V trimming: 4 bases; J trimming: 8 bases; junction bases outside the gene matches: 16. This CDR3 reads CASSPRTGTGFSDTIYF. The DNA for the CDR3 is TGCGCCAGCAGCCCGCGAACCGGGACAGGGTTTAGCGACACCATATATTTT.

The table lists this clone with a count of one. CDR3 nucleotides: TGTGCCAGCAGCCCCGGACAGGGGCCCCACTACGAGCAGTACTTC. Its protein product is CASSPGQGPHYEQYF. The V gene is TRBV28, the J gene TRBJ2-7, with 9 bases fitting TRBD1. V trimming: 6 bases; J trimming: 3 bases; junction bases outside the gene matches: 9. In germline, CDR1 is MDHEN, CDR2 SYDVKM. The length of the CDR3 is 15 residues.

The table lists this clone with a count of one. The rearrangement joins TRBV7-8 to TRBJ2-1; 10 bases agree with TRBD2. Trimming took 5 bases from V and 5 from J; bases not matched to a gene: 6. The CDR3 consists of 15 residues. From germline, CDR1 is SGHVS and CDR2 FQNEAQ. CDR3 coding DNA: TGTGCCAGCAGCCGGAGCGGGAGGGGAAACAATGAGCAGTTCTTC. Translated, it gives CASSRSGRGNNEQFF.

The rearrangement links TRBV18 to TRBJ1-4; maybe TRBD1 (5 bases). CDR1 and CDR2 (germline): KGHSH, LQKENI. V lost 3 bases to trimming and J lost 7 bases, with 18 bases between them. There are 16 residues in the CDR3. The CDR3: CASSPSQGTSGEKLFF. The CDR3 region has the DNA TGTGCCAGCTCACCGTCGCAGGGAACCTCTGGTGAAAAACTGTTTTTT.

The chain employs TRBV7-2 and TRBJ2-7; possible D gene TRBD2, 6 bases. V gave up 3 bases and J gave up 3 bases, with 15 bases separating them. Looked up from germline, CDR1 is SGHTA and CDR2 is FQGNSA. This CDR3 is 15 amino acids long. The CDR3 protein is CASSFMIVGSYEQYF. The CDR3, as DNA: TGTGCCAGCAGCTTTATGATCGTCGGGAGCTACGAGCAGTACTTC.

The rearrangement uses TRBV27 and TRBJ2-7; 9 positions agree with TRBD2. Germline trimming cut 2 bases from V and 3 bases from J; bases unmatched to any gene: 5. CDR1 and CDR2 (germline): MNHEY, SMNVEV (reference sequence). The CDR3 spans 15 residues. CDR3 residues: CASSLGGRGVYEQYF. Written as DNA, the CDR3 is TGTGCCAGCAGTTTAGGCGGGAGGGGGGTCTACGAGCAGTACTTC.

The rearrangement uses TRBV19 and TRBJ1-5; the D gene is possibly TRBD1 (5 bases). The CDR3 runs to 13 residues. Trimming removed 9 bases at V and 3 bases at J, with 12 bases between. The germline CDR1 and CDR2 sequences are LNHDA and SQIVND (reference sequence). The CDR3 DNA reads as TGTGCCAGCCAAGACAGACACAATCAGCCCCAGCATTTT. This encodes CASQDRHNQPQHF.

The J gene is TRBJ2-1, the V gene TRBV4-3; 14 bases fit TRBD2. The CDR3 sequence is 17 residues long. The ends lost 5 bases at V and 6 bases at J; junction bases unmatched: 9. The germline V gene has CDR1 LGHNA and CDR2 YSLEER. The CDR3 DNA sequence: TGCGCCAGCAGCTCCCGGGAGGGACTAGCGGGAGTCAATGAGCAGTTCTTC. Its translation is CASSSREGLAGVNEQFF.

The rearrangement links TRBV13 to TRBJ2-3; maybe TRBD1 (6 bases). The V end was cut by 5 bases, the J end by 5 bases, with 17 bases between. The CDR3 contains 15 residues. Germline assignment: CDR1 PRHDT and CDR2 FYEKMQ (reference sequence). The CDR3 sequence: CASSPTGGGIDTQYF. CDR3 nucleotides: TGTGCCAGCAGCCCGACTGGGGGCGGTATAGATACGCAGTATTTT.

This clone appeared a few times. The chain joins TRBV7-8 to TRBJ2-5, with TRBD2 identical over 11 bases. CDR1 and CDR2 (germline): SGHVS, FQNEAQ. With 5 bases clipped from V and 2 bases from J, the junction kept 10 bases outside the gene matches. The CDR3 has 17 residues. The CDR3 here is CASSTFLGTSGQETQYF. The CDR3 coding sequence is TGTGCCAGCAGCACCTTCCTTGGGACTAGCGGACAAGAGACCCAGTACTTC. Looking up the rest from reference TRBV7-8 and TRBJ2-5 gives the full variable domain: GAGVSQSPRYKVAKRGQDVALRCDPISGHVSLFWYQQALGQGPEFLTYFQNEAQLDKSGLPSDRFFAERPEGSVSTLKIQRTQQEDSAVYLCASSTFLGTSGQETQYFGPGTRLLVL.

The rearrangement uses TRBV7-8 and TRBJ2-7, with 13 positions matching TRBD2. Per germline, CDR1 SGHVS and CDR2 FQNEAQ. The V segment lost 4 bases and the J segment 2 bases; nucleotides outside the gene matches: 5. There are 16 residues in the CDR3. The CDR3 loop reads CASSSWTSGSTYEQYF. The CDR3 DNA reads TGTGCCAGCAGCTCCTGGACTAGCGGGAGCACCTACGAGCAGTACTTC.

The rearrangement links TRBV5-1 to TRBJ2-7; TRBD1 matches at 8 bases. Germline V gives CDR1 SGHRS, CDR2 YFSETQ. Trimming cost V 1 base and J 6 bases; bases outside gene matches: 6. The CDR3 runs 14 residues. Written as DNA, the CDR3 is TGCGCCAGCAGCTTGTCTGGGACAGGCTTCGAGCAGTACTTC. Translation: CASSLSGTGFEQYF. Full variable domain (outside the CDR3, taken from reference TRBV5-1 and TRBJ2-7): KAGVTQTPRYLIKTRGQQVTLSCSPISGHRSVSWYQQTPGQGLQFLFEYFSETQRNKGNFPGRFSGRQFSNSRSEMNVSTLELGDSALYLCASSLSGTGFEQYFGPGTRLTVT.

The gene calls are TRBV7-2 and TRBJ1-3; TRBD1 matches 7 bases. The trim removed 6 bases at V and 0 bases at J, leaving 8 bases unmatched. Germline values: CDR1 SGHTA, CDR2 FQGNSA. CDR3 length: 16 residues. The CDR3 loop is CASRPRDSPSGNTIYF. For the CDR3, the DNA is TGTGCCAGCAGGCCCCGGGACAGCCCCTCTGGAAACACCATATATTTT.